A single T cell receptor beta chain is shown here with its context. Seattle's enrolled individuals joined amid active infection and were then monitored longitudinally. V lost 1 base to trimming and J lost 4 bases, with 11 bases between them. The CDR3 is made up of 16 amino acids. CDR1 and CDR2 (germline): MDHEN, SYDVKM. The data derive from a study of blood T cell repertoires in COVID-19. As for the study in general: Samples representing acute and convalescent COVID-19 were sourced from the United States, Italy and Spain. PBMCs, B-cell-depleted T cells, or T cells provided the cDNA or gDNA that made up the material.

The repertoire was sequenced with immunoSEQ multiplex PCR; TCRdb's copy has only in-frame clones and lacks some. Among about 160,000 clones, 79% were seen once, and the ten largest hold around 8%. Material: peripheral blood. The source is a woman aged 60 to 75 with COVID-19, enrolled during active disease. This chain connects TRBV28 to TRBJ2-6, with a weak D call TRBD1 (6 bases). The CDR3 loop reads CASSLFRGRGANVLTF. The CDR3 nucleotides read TGTGCCAGCAGTTTATTCAGGGGACGCGGGGCCAACGTCCTGACTTTC.